Listed below are T cell receptor beta chains from one sample, sequenced in a study of blood T cell repertoires in COVID-19. The method was immunoSEQ multiplex PCR; TCRdb's version includes in-frame clones alone and lacks a portion of them. The sample shows about 190,000 clones, more than 70% of them seen only once. Source material: peripheral blood. The source is a woman in her forties who had recovered from COVID-19. CDR3s include the opening cysteine and the closing phenylalanine or tryptophan. Each record gives: clone size, J gene, D gene, V gene, CDR3 DNA, CDR3 protein. D genes are given only for firm matches. The size of a clone is reported for some rows only, either as once, few or many, or as a class for expanded clones.

once | TRBJ2-7 | TRBD1 | TRBV19 | TGTGCCAGTAGTATAGTCAAGGGGGCGAATGAGCAGTACTTC | CASSIVKGANEQYF
NA | TRBJ1-3 | NA | TRBV7-2 | TGTGCCAGCAGCTTAGAACCCGGGTACGGAGGAAACACCATATATTTT | CASSLEPGYGGNTIYF
once | TRBJ2-3 | TRBD2 | TRBV19 | TGTGCCAGTAGTATAACCGGGACTAGTGGCACAGATACGCAGTATTTT | CASSITGTSGTDTQYF
NA | TRBJ2-5 | TRBD2 | TRBV27 | TGTGCCAGCAGTTCAGGAGCGGGAGGGCCCGGGACCCAGTACTTC | CASSSGAGGPGTQYF
NA | TRBJ2-1 | TRBD2 | TRBV7-8 | TGTGCCAGCAGCTTAGCCTCTACCGGACTAGCGGGAGGGTCCTACAATGAGCAGTTCTTC | CASSLASTGLAGGSYNEQFF
once | TRBJ1-2 | NA | TRBV20-1 | TGCGCGGGGGGCAGGGAGGATGGCTACACCTTC | CAGGREDGYTF
NA | TRBJ2-3 | TRBD2 | TRBV7-2 | TGTGCCAGCAGCGCCGGGACTAGCGGGACAGATACGCAGTATTTT | CASSAGTSGTDTQYF
NA | TRBJ2-5 | TRBD2 | TRBV7-2 | TGTGCCAGCAGCTTATTCGGGACTAGCGGGCCCCAAGAGACCCAGTACTTC | CASSLFGTSGPQETQYF
NA | TRBJ1-2 | NA | TRBV3-1/TRBV3-2 | TGTGCCAGCAGCCAAGTCGAGGTTTCGAGCCTTGGCTACACCTTC | CASSQVEVSSLGYTF
NA | TRBJ2-1 | NA | TRBV18 | TGTGCCAGCTCACCACCGTCCCGTAATGAGCAGTTCTTC | CASSPPSRNEQFF
once | TRBJ1-4 | NA | TRBV15 | TGTGCCACCAGCTACTCAGGAAGGGACATGGGGCTGTTTTTT | CATSYSGRDMGLFF
few | TRBJ1-3 | TRBD1 | TRBV29-1 | TGCAGCGTGTCCCAAGGACAGGGTGCTGGAAACACCATATATTTT | CSVSQGQGAGNTIYF
NA | TRBJ1-2 | NA | TRBV21-1 | TGTGCCAGCAGCAAAGACACACGTTTCCGGCCGGGAAATGGCTACACCTTC | CASSKDTRFRPGNGYTF
NA | TRBJ2-2 | TRBD1 | TRBV28 | TGTGCCAGCAGTTCCCACTCTACGGGACAGGGTATGGGGGAGCTGTTTTTT | CASSSHSTGQGMGELFF
NA | TRBJ2-7 | NA | TRBV3-1/TRBV3-2 | TGTGCCAGCAGCCAAGCCGGCGGGCTCTCCTACGAGCAGTACTTC | CASSQAGGLSYEQYF
NA | TRBJ2-3 | NA | TRBV7-3 | TGTGCCAGCAGGTCCCGAGGAGGGGCAGATACGCAGTATTTT | CASRSRGGADTQYF
NA | TRBJ2-3 | TRBD2 | TRBV6-2/TRBV6-3 | TGTGCCAGCAGTAAACTAGCGGAGGAACACACAGATACGCAGTATTTT | CASSKLAEEHTDTQYF
NA | TRBJ2-7 | TRBD2 | TRBV3-1/TRBV3-2 | TGTGCCAGCAGATCGGGGGGTCACTACGAGCAGTACTTC | CASRSGGHYEQYF
NA | TRBJ1-2 | NA | TRBV4-3 | TGCGCCAGCAGCCACGAACCCCAACGCCCAGGGGATGGCTACACCTTC | CASSHEPQRPGDGYTF
once | TRBJ1-5 | NA | TRBV19 | TGTGCCAGTAGTCCGCGGCCCACACAAGGCAATCAGCCCCAGCATTTT | CASSPRPTQGNQPQHF
NA | TRBJ2-3 | TRBD2 | TRBV29-1 | TGCAGCGTTGAAGAGGGAGGGGCGCAGTATTTT | CSVEEGGAQYF
NA | TRBJ1-5 | NA | TRBV6-1 | TGTGCCAGCAGCGTTACAGCGGGGCATCAGCCCCAGCATTTT | CASSVTAGHQPQHF
NA | TRBJ2-2 | TRBD2 | TRBV5-6 | TGTGCCAGCAGCTTGACTAGCGGGAGGGCGGGCACCGGGGAGCTGTTTTTT | CASSLTSGRAGTGELFF
NA | TRBJ2-5 | NA | TRBV9 | TGTGCCAGCAGCCCCCTGTCGGGCCAAGAGACCCAGTACTTC | CASSPLSGQETQYF
many | TRBJ2-5 | TRBD2 | TRBV19 | TGTGCCAGTAGTCCGTTAGCGGGGGGCCAAGAGACCCAGTACTTC | CASSPLAGGQETQYF